This T cell receptor beta chain was sequenced for a study of T cell changes during pregnancy in multiple sclerosis. Unmatched junction bases numbered 13, after V lost 6 bases and J lost 7 bases. From germline, CDR1 is KGHSH and CDR2 LQKENI. The CDR3 contains 16 residues. Assay used: immunoSEQ multiplex PCR; TCRdb lists only in-frame clones, some missing. Here the sample spans around 60,000 clones, roughly nine tenths being singletons. The table lists this clone with a count of one. The sequence was collected from a female donor with multiple sclerosis, enrolled in a pregnancy study. The genes are TRBV18 and TRBJ2-4; 9 nucleotides match TRBD1. The material was peripheral blood, obtained in the first trimester of pregnancy. The DNA of the CDR3 is TGTGCCAGCTCTCACGGGGAGGACAGGGGATGGAACATTCAGTACTTC. This gives the protein CASSHGEDRGWNIQYF.